This is a list of T cell receptor beta chains from one sample in a study of molecular identifiers for immune sequencing clone quantification. TCRdb redid the calling of the PCR reads with MiXCR, one entry per CDR3 protein. The sample contains more than 450,000 distinct CDR3 sequences, about a fifth of which appear only once. The specimen sequenced was naive CD8+ T cells from blood, with Jurkat cell RNA spiked in. The source of these receptors is a human donor in good health. Some libraries in this study had Jurkat cell RNA spiked in. CDR3s include the opening cysteine and the closing phenylalanine or tryptophan. The order of the fields is clone size, D gene, J gene, V gene, CDR3 DNA, CDR3 protein. The D gene is left open where the match is weak. Expanded clones are given a class, and other clones once, few, many or no size at all.

abundance: many
d_gene: .
j_gene: TRBJ1-1
v_gene: TRBV7-2
CDR3nt: TGTGCCAGCAGAGTTATTGTTAGGGGCACTGAAGCTTTCTTT
CDR3aa: CASRVIVRGTEAFF

abundance: many
d_gene: TRBD2
j_gene: TRBJ2-7
v_gene: TRBV27
CDR3nt: TGTGCCAGCAGCTGGACTAGCGGGAGTGCCTACGAGCAGTACTTC
CDR3aa: CASSWTSGSAYEQYF

abundance: many
d_gene: .
j_gene: TRBJ2-3
v_gene: TRBV21-1
CDR3nt: TGTGCCAGCAGCACCTATCGACTAGCGGGCCTCACAGATACGCAGTATTTT
CDR3aa: CASSTYRLAGLTDTQYF

abundance: .
d_gene: TRBD1
j_gene: TRBJ2-1
v_gene: TRBV27
CDR3nt: TGTGCCAGCAGAAAAATGACAGGGCCCTACAATGAGCAGTTCTTC
CDR3aa: CASRKMTGPYNEQFF

abundance: .
d_gene: .
j_gene: TRBJ1-5
v_gene: TRBV19
CDR3nt: TGTGCCAGCGCCTCGAGTAGCAATCAGCCCCAGCATTTT
CDR3aa: CASASSSNQPQHF

abundance: many
d_gene: TRBD1
j_gene: TRBJ1-1
v_gene: TRBV20-1
CDR3nt: TGCAGTGCTAGCCCGGACAGGGGATTCTTCACTGAAGCTTTCTTT
CDR3aa: CSASPDRGFFTEAFF

abundance: .
d_gene: .
j_gene: TRBJ2-7
v_gene: TRBV4-1
CDR3nt: TGCGCCAGCAGCCAAAAGAAGACAGATTACGAGCAGTACTTC
CDR3aa: CASSQKKTDYEQYF

abundance: few
d_gene: .
j_gene: TRBJ2-4
v_gene: TRBV29-1
CDR3nt: TGCAGCGTCGCCGTACAGGGATCGGGGGGTAAAAACATTCAGTACTTC
CDR3aa: CSVAVQGSGGKNIQYF

abundance: many
d_gene: .
j_gene: TRBJ2-5
v_gene: TRBV5-1
CDR3nt: TGCGCCAGCAGCTTGACAGTCTCCCAAGAGACCCAGTACTTC
CDR3aa: CASSLTVSQETQYF

abundance: many
d_gene: .
j_gene: TRBJ1-4
v_gene: TRBV7-9
CDR3nt: TGTGCCAGCAGCCTAGGGGCTGAAAAACTGTTTTTT
CDR3aa: CASSLGAEKLFF

abundance: few
d_gene: .
j_gene: TRBJ1-5
v_gene: TRBV4-1
CDR3nt: TGCGCCAGCAGCCAACTAGGGCCCGGGACCCAGCCCCAGCATTTT
CDR3aa: CASSQLGPGTQPQHF

abundance: few
d_gene: .
j_gene: TRBJ2-3
v_gene: TRBV4-1
CDR3nt: TGCGCCAGCAGCCAAGAAATTAGCGAGGGGACAGATACGCAGTATTTT
CDR3aa: CASSQEISEGTDTQYF